This TCR beta chain emerged from a study of shared clonotypes between healthy human individuals. Whole-study context: Each donor had three CD4 naive, three CD4 memory, two CD8 naive and one CD8 memory plate. Broader study findings: How much donors shared clonotypes was expected to be affected by sequencing depth. All-four-donor shared clonotypes had higher generation probabilities than non-shared clonotypes did.

Comments on this clone: The antigen remains unidentified.

Using 200 ng DNA, 32,000 or so T cell genomes, the sorted-subset replicate PCRs were run. Libraries were prepared by immunoSEQ multiplex PCR; TCRdb keeps only in-frame clonotypes and omits some of them. The sample has more than 2 million clones; about 95% are singletons. Selected positively for CCR7 and CD45RO-negative, naive CD8 cells excluded terminally differentiated effector memory CD45RA+ cells. The CDR3 sequence is 15 residues long. The ends lost 4 bases at V and 3 bases at J; junction bases unmatched: 5. The germline gives CDR1 MNHEY, CDR2 SMNVEV (reference sequence). The specimen sequenced was naive CD8+ T cells sorted from blood. V gene TRBV27 combines with J gene TRBJ1-2; 10 nucleotides line up with TRBD1. This sequence was found in a man between 18 and 29 years old in good health. The CDR3 loop is CASSSPGTGDYGYTF. The CDR3 DNA follows: TGTGCCAGCAGTTCCCCCGGGACAGGGGACTATGGCTACACCTTC.